Listed here is a single T cell receptor beta chain. It has no known antigen specificity. Per-base qualities were not stored, and no clone one base away is much larger. Genomic DNA was isolated from the sorted cells so that the TCRbeta CDR3 region could be sequenced. The immunoSEQ Assay was used to sequence the TCRbeta CDR3 regions. Here the immuneACCESS table is served through TCRdb, limited to in-frame sequences with V and J called. Missing clones are a known gap in these copies; in checked studies unresolved V genes cover under half, and the rest lacks a known reason. The sample has about 12,000 clones on record, over 60% of them singletons. The top ten clonotypes cover about 30% of the sample. This entry is derived from a study of OX40 agonist ivuxolimab in advanced cancers. With respect to the entire study: Ivuxolimab, which targeted the costimulatory receptor OX40 (CD134), was an agonistic, fully human IgG2 monoclonal antibody. In the dose-escalation cohort, more than 80% of patients were male, and the mean age was approximately 60 years with a range of roughly 20 to 79. The paper reports the monotherapy dose-escalation portion (N of about 54 patients) of the phase I ivuxolimab trial. Partial responses occurred in three dose-escalation patients: two with cutaneous melanoma and one with hepatocellular carcinoma. The purpose of peripheral TCRbeta sequencing was to test whether ivuxolimab changed TCR sequence diversity and led to clonal T-cell expansion. Patients were allowed to have had prior anti-PD-1, anti-PD-L1 or anti-CTLA-4 therapy, and 40% of the dose-escalation patients had previously received checkpoint inhibitors. Intravenous ivuxolimab was administered to patients every 2 weeks at six dose levels: 0.01, 0.1, 0.3, 1.5, 3 and 10 mg/kg. Among the roughly 52 dose-escalation patients, some 20 had hepatocellular carcinoma, roughly 15 melanoma, 9 renal cell carcinoma and 9 head and neck cancer.

The trial excluded patients who had a history of autoimmune disease or who were on systemic immunosuppression. In every dose cohort, peripheral blood was drawn for TCR sequencing at baseline, cycle 4 day 1, and cycle 7 day 1. The samples were drawn from a first-in-human, open-label, multicenter phase I dose-escalation trial of ivuxolimab. Adults with locally advanced or metastatic head and neck squamous cell, hepatocellular, melanoma or renal cell carcinoma were enrolled in the trial. Before TCR sequencing, CD4+ T cells and CD8+ T cells were sorted from peripheral blood as separate populations. CDR1 and CDR2 (MDHEN, SYDVKM) derive from the germline V gene. V and J are trimmed by 5 bases and 7 bases, and the gene matches miss 6 bases of the junction. The cysteine opens and the phenylalanine closes a CDR3 of 15 amino acids. Left in the record is the CDR3 DNA by itself, 45 bases read in frame from the first base.

Overall study outcomes, separate from this receptor: In partial responders in the 0.1-3.0 mg/kg groups, normalized peripheral clonal expansion was found to be among the lowest, especially among CD8+ T cells. At doses of 0.1 to 3.0 mg/kg, clonal expansion of both CD4+ and CD8+ blood T cells was observed from baseline to week 6. After ivuxolimab, more expanded clones were found on average in CD8+ T cells than in CD4+ T cells. Antigen specificity was not determined for the clonally expanded peripheral T cells. Low levels of normalized T-cell clonal expansion were also seen in some patients who did not respond.

The chain is assembled from TRBV28 and TRBJ2-1; 12 bases in between match TRBD2. Here the sequenced sample was CD4+ or CD8+ T cells sorted from blood, taken in a trial of the OX40 agonist ivuxolimab. The TCR originated in an adult with an advanced solid tumor such as melanoma, head and neck, liver or kidney cancer. The CDR3 has the sequence CASSPSGGAWNEQFF. The DNA sequence is TGTGCCAGCAGTCCTAGCGGGGGGGCCTGGAATGAGCAGTTCTTC.